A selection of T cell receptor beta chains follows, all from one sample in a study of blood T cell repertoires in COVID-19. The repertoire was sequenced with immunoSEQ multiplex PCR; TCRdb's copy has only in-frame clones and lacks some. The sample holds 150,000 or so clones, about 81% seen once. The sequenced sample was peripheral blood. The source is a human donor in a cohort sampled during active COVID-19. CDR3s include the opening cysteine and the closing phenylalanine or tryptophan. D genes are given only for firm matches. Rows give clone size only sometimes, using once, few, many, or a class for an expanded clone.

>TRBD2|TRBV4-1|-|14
CASSQDLEGRGQFF
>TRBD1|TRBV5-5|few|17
CASSYGQGGSYNSPLHF
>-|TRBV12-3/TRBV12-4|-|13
CASSFAGAETQYF
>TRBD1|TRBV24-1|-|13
CATSPRGSEKLFF
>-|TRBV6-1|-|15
CASSEEVQVRNTIYF
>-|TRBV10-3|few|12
CAITRTGLGYTF
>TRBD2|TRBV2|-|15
CASSGTSGSLFTQYF
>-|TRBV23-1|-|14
CASSFRVGPNEQFF
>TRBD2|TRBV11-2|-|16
CASSLVSGGVPYEQYF
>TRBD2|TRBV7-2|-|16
CASSLWVGGPGDTQYF
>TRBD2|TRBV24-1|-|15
CATSGRLAGVNEQFF
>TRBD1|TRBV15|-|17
CATSRDYWDRATGELFF
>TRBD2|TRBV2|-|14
CASRKTSGNYEQYF
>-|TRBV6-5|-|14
CASRPPSVLETQYF
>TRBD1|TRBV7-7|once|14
CASSPQGANGELFF
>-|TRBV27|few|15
CASTAVSSYNSPLHF
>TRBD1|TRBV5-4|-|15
CASSPTGTGFYEQYF
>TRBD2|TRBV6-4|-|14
CASRRESTHNEQFF
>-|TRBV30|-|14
CAWSVGQGRKEQYF
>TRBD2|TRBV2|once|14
CASSPGTTQETQYF
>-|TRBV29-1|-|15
CSVEGPEGRGTEAFF
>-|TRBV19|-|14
CASSGGAGPNEQFF
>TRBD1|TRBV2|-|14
CASCAGGALSEQFF
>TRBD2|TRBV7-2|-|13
CASSSTSGYEQYF
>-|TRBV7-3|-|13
CASSLLAEAEQFF
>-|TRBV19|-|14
CASRRDGRADTQYF
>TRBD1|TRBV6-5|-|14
CASRTGQVQETQYF
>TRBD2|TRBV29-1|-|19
CSVEGKWLAGVPSTDTQYF
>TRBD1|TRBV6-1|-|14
CASSDRGPDQPQHF
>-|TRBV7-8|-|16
CASSLGARSSGNTIYF
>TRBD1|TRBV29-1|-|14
CSARDRGLAGELFF
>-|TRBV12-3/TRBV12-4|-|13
CASILQGLGGYTF
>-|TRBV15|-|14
CATSRAATNEKLFF
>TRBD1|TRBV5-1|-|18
CASSRTSPGQPSTDTQYF
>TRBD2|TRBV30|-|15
CAWSVGGGGRETQYF
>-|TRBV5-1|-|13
CASSWRQEYEQYF
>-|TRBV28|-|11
CASRTGGGYTF
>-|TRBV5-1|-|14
CASSLVSPTDTQYF